These 20 T cell receptor beta chains were sequenced from one sample in a study of shared clonotypes between healthy human individuals. Sequencing used immunoSEQ multiplex PCR; TCRdb keeps in-frame clones, though not all of them. Of about 980,000 clones in the sample, more than 75% were seen once. Material: memory CD4+ T cells sorted from blood. The subset is: CD45RA-negative fraction. These receptor sequences come from a man between 18 and 35 years old in good health.

The chain has TRBV9 and TRBJ2-1; 11 bases line up with TRBD2. J lost 9 bases, V lost 4 bases, and 12 bases had no gene match. From germline, CDR1 is SGDLS and CDR2 YYNGEE. The CDR3 length is 16 residues. The CDR3 protein is CASSILGSGGASEQFF. CDR3 in DNA: TGTGCCAGCAGCATTTTAGGTAGCGGGGGGGCAAGTGAGCAGTTCTTC.

The chain employs TRBV6-1 and TRBJ2-1; D is perhaps TRBD2 (5 bases). The germline V and J ends were trimmed by 4 bases and 0 bases, with 13 bases remaining between them. The CDR3 covers 16 residues. Germline values: CDR1 MNHNS, CDR2 SASEGT. CDR3 region: CASSVSGWFSYNEQFF. DNA for the CDR3: TGTGCCAGCAGTGTGTCGGGGTGGTTCTCCTACAATGAGCAGTTCTTC.

This clone was detected ten times or more. The chain combines TRBV30 with TRBJ2-7; the match to TRBD2 covers 8 bases. CDR3 length equals 13 residues. Germline V CDR1 and CDR2: GTSNPN, SVGIG (reference sequence). After removal of 8 bases from V and 1 base from J, the junction contained 7 bases not matched to a gene. The CDR3 coding sequence is TGTGCCCGGGGGGCTAGCGGGTCCTACGAGCAGTACTTC. Translating it yields CARGASGSYEQYF.

This clone was recorded once. J is TRBJ2-7 and V is TRBV4-3; TRBD1 or TRBD2 may be the D gene (5 bases each). The CDR3 covers 18 residues. The germline V gene has CDR1 LGHNA and CDR2 YSLEER. With 0 bases removed from V and 0 bases from J, the gap between germline ends came to 18 bases. The CDR3 DNA follows: TGCGCCAGCAGCCAAGAATACAGTATCCGGGACCTCTCCTACGAGCAGTACTTC. Protein sequence: CASSQEYSIRDLSYEQYF.

The chain combines TRBV28 with TRBJ2-7; D perhaps matches TRBD2 (6 bases). V was pared by 3 bases and J by 7 bases, with 19 bases between. This CDR3 contains 15 residues. Germline-derived CDR1 and CDR2 are MDHEN and SYDVKM. In nucleotides, the CDR3 is TGTGCCAGCAGTTTGTGGGGAGGAGGGGCACGGGAGCAGTACTTC. This codes for CASSLWGGGAREQYF.

The V and J genes are TRBV7-9 and TRBJ2-7, with D perhaps matching TRBD1 or TRBD2 (7 bases each). Trimming left V 5 bases short and J 0 bases short, with 11 bases between. Germline CDR1 is SEHNR and CDR2 is FQNEAQ (reference sequence). This CDR3 comprises 14 residues. Here the CDR3 DNA reads TGTGCCAGCAGCCGGGGGGACAGCTCCTACGAGCAGTACTTC. It specifies CASSRGDSSYEQYF.

V usage is TRBV10-2 and J usage is TRBJ1-1, with 7 bases fitting TRBD1. The length of the CDR3 is 15 residues. Germline V gene sequence: CDR1 WSHSY, CDR2 SAAADI. V lost 6 bases, J lost 1 base, and 8 bases stayed unmatched. The CDR3, as DNA: TGCGCCAGCAGGTTAGGGAACAGGGGGAACACTGAAGCTTTCTTT. Amino acids: CASRLGNRGNTEAFF.

This clone was counted only a few times. The genes are TRBV5-6 and TRBJ2-2; unclear D gene. Trimming stripped 4 bases from V and 1 base from J, with 14 bases between. The germline V gene has CDR1 SGHDT and CDR2 YYEEEE. This CDR3 has 16 amino acids. The CDR3 loop is CASSPIRTGNTGELFF. The CDR3, as DNA: TGTGCCAGCAGCCCGATCAGGACGGGGAACACCGGGGAGCTGTTTTTT.

V and J are TRBV5-1 and TRBJ2-1, with D tentatively TRBD2 (5 bases). Germline assignment: CDR1 SGHRS and CDR2 YFSETQ. Trimming removed 0 bases from V and 0 bases from J, with 13 bases in between. This CDR3 has 17 amino acids. The CDR3: CASSLGASSRSYNEQFF. CDR3 DNA sequence: TGCGCCAGCAGCTTGGGGGCTAGCTCGCGCTCCTACAATGAGCAGTTCTTC.

The V gene is TRBV6-5, the J gene TRBJ2-3, with D hard to call. CDR1 MNHEY and CDR2 SVGAGI come from the germline V gene. This CDR3 is 15 amino acids long. Trimming left V 8 bases short and J 0 bases short, with 15 bases between. CDR3 DNA: TGTGCCAGCGCTTTGAGAGATACTAGCACAGATACGCAGTATTTT. Translating it yields CASALRDTSTDTQYF.

About this clone itself: The sample holds other DNA sequences that translate to the same CDR3. The rearrangement uses TRBV7-3 and TRBJ2-1; 7 bases align to TRBD2. Germline V lookup: CDR1 SGHTA, CDR2 FQGTGA. The CDR3 is 14 amino acids. Trimming removed 1 base from V and 7 bases from J; junction bases left unmatched: 4. The CDR3 protein is CASSLSLAVNEQFF. CDR3 nucleotide sequence: TGTGCCAGCAGCTTAAGTCTAGCGGTTAATGAGCAGTTCTTC.

The chain employs TRBV10-3 and TRBJ1-1; 7 bases align to TRBD1. Trimming cost V 1 base and J 4 bases; bases outside gene matches: 6. This CDR3 is 15 amino acids long. Germline V gene lookup returns CDR1 ENHRY and CDR2 SYGVKD. Written as DNA, the CDR3 is TGTGCCATCAGTGAGTTACAGGGGTTTGGCACTGAAGCTTTCTTT. This translates into CAISELQGFGTEAFF.

This clone appeared a few times. This chain joins TRBV7-6 and TRBJ2-6; D perhaps matches TRBD1 (6 bases). Germline V gives CDR1 SGHVS, CDR2 FNYEAQ. Trimming left V 5 bases short and J 0 bases short, with 8 bases between. This CDR3 comprises 15 residues. Written as DNA, the CDR3 is TGTGCCAGCAGCCAACAGGGCTCTGGGGCCAACGTCCTGACTTTC. Amino acids: CASSQQGSGANVLTF.

The CDR3: CSVAGGSDTQYF. The CDR3 DNA reads as TGCAGCGTTGCCGGGGGATCTGATACGCAGTATTTT. V gene TRBV29-1 combines with J gene TRBJ2-3, with D perhaps TRBD2 (6 bases). Germline lookup yields CDR1 SQVTM and CDR2 ANQGSEA. This CDR3 is 12 amino acids long. V was cut by 4 bases and J by 6 bases, with 11 bases left in between.

The CDR3 DNA follows: TGTGCCAGTAGTGAGGGGGCATCTGGAAACACCATATATTTT. It codes for CASSEGASGNTIYF. The genes are TRBV19 and TRBJ1-3; TRBD1 matches 7 bases. J gave up 1 base and V 5 bases, and 2 bases lay outside the gene matches. The CDR3 loop spans 14 amino acids. In germline, CDR1 is LNHDA, CDR2 SQIVND (reference sequence).

This sequence joins TRBV5-1 and TRBJ2-1; 14 bases agree with TRBD2. Trimming cost V 5 bases and J 2 bases; bases outside gene matches: 9. This CDR3 is built from 18 residues. Germline CDR1 and CDR2: SGHRS and YFSETQ. The CDR3 here is CASRTGTSGGPTYNEQFF. The CDR3 coding sequence is TGCGCCAGCAGAACAGGGACTAGCGGGGGCCCTACCTACAATGAGCAGTTCTTC.

The rearrangement joins TRBV6-1 to TRBJ2-7; 11 nucleotides match TRBD2. Germline CDR1 and CDR2: MNHNS and SASEGT. V was pared by 3 bases and J by 2 bases, with 12 bases of the junction left unmatched. There are 18 residues in the CDR3. The DNA for the CDR3 is TGTGCCAGCAGTGACCAGCCAGGGACTAGCGGAAACACCTACGAGCAGTACTTC. Translating gives CASSDQPGTSGNTYEQYF.

The V gene is TRBV29-1, the J gene TRBJ2-5; no definite D call. From germline, CDR1 is SQVTM and CDR2 ANQGSEA. V dropped 4 bases and J dropped 0 bases, with 9 bases sitting between them. The CDR3 has 13 residues. CDR3 loop: CSVGERYQETQYF. The DNA for the CDR3 is TGCAGCGTTGGGGAAAGGTACCAAGAGACCCAGTACTTC. The variable domain in full, completed from reference TRBV29-1 and TRBJ2-5, reads SAVISQKPSRDICQRGTSLTIQCQVDSQVTMMFWYRQQPGQSLTLIATANQGSEATYESGFVIDKFPISRPNLTFSTLTVSNMSPEDSSIYLCSVGERYQETQYFGPGTRLLVL.

V is TRBV4-3 and J is TRBJ2-7, with D unresolved. This CDR3 has 15 amino acids. Germline V gene data show CDR1 as LGHNA and CDR2 as YSLEER. Trimming took off 0 bases at V and 7 bases at J, with 16 bases between the two ends. In nucleotides, the CDR3 is TGCGCCAGCAGCCAAGATGGCACCGCGCCTCGGGAGCAGTACTTC. This codes for CASSQDGTAPREQYF.

The chain has TRBV30 and TRBJ1-3; D is ambiguous. This CDR3 is 12 amino acids long. The ends were cut back, 5 bases at V and 0 bases at J, with 5 bases in the middle. CDR1 GTSNPN and CDR2 SVGIG come from the germline V gene (reference sequence). As DNA, the CDR3 is TGTGCCTGGCCGGTCTCTGGAAACACCATATATTTT. Encoded protein: CAWPVSGNTIYF. The full variable domain, in which reference TRBV30 and TRBJ1-3 provide the parts outside the CDR3, is SQTIHQWPATLVQPVGSPLSLECTVEGTSNPNLYWYRQAAGRGLQLLFYSVGIGQISSEVPQNLSASRPQDRQFILSSKKLLLSDSGFYLCAWPVSGNTIYFGEGSWLTVV.